This T cell receptor (beta chain) was profiled in a study of blood T cell repertoires in COVID-19 (dated by TCRdb to 2020 to 2022). Background for the entire study: Collaborator samples came from the United States, Italy and Spain and covered acute and convalescent phases of COVID-19. The material from the prospective study consisted of cDNA or gDNA derived from T cells, B-cell-depleted T cells, or PBMCs. Deeply sampled blood TCRbeta repertoires from subjects exposed to, actively infected with, or recovered from COVID-19 were included in the dataset. The repertoires were made available in a free public database intended to serve as a resource for research on the immune response to SARS-CoV-2. Samples came from the ongoing ImmuneRACE study (first 160 participants) plus 1,254 subjects from 6 global collaborators. A de-identified subject ID, COVID-19 status, age in years and sex were almost always included in the sample metadata. HLA class I and class II types, where available, came from metadata supplied by the sample provider rather than from assay-based typing. The paper's findings and limits, for the study overall: Clinical and demographic metadata were provided uncurated, with the amount varying by source and participant.

In regard to this clone: What this receptor recognizes is not known. Base qualities are not provided; no much larger clone lies one nucleotide away.

The collaborating institutions used their own protocols to collect whole blood in K2EDTA tubes. For TCRbeta analysis, collaborators shipped samples in one of three forms: frozen whole blood, isolated PBMCs, or DNA extracted from either of those sample types. V and J are truncated by 3 bases and 2 bases respectively, leaving an intervening sequence of 10 bases. From cysteine to phenylalanine, the CDR3 is 14 amino acids long. Solely the CDR3 DNA is kept, with 42 bases framed from the first base. CDR1 and CDR2 were assigned from the germline V gene as SGHRS and YFSETQ. TCRbeta CDR3 regions were amplified from genomic DNA by means of the immunoSEQ Assay, a bias-controlled multiplex PCR. On the authors' methods: The number of nucleated cells in each sample was estimated by amplification of reference gene primers within the assay. To quantify the absolute abundance of each unique TCRbeta CDR3 rearrangement, sequence reads were collapsed and filtered. For each sample, productive Simpson clonality was calculated by taking the square root of Simpson's diversity index across productive rearrangements. In TCRdb, the immuneACCESS table is reduced to in-frame sequences with V and J assigned. These tables do not hold every clone; where another copy was compared, an unresolved V gene accounts for under half, and the others remain unexplained. V and J calls and clone size are copied from that table; D and trimming were computed from the DNA. This sample comprises about 32,000 clones, 80% to 95% of them detected only once. The ten largest clones capture approximately 0.9% of the sample.

The rearranged segments are TRBV5-1 and TRBJ2-3; perhaps TRBD1 is the D gene, with 6 bases matching. The receptor comes from a male donor with active COVID-19. Sequencing was done on a sample of peripheral blood. The CDR3 region has the sequence CASSSQGFTDTQYF. The bases are TGCGCCAGCAGCTCACAGGGATTCACAGATACGCAGTATTTT.